Below, 19 T cell receptor beta chains from the same sample are listed, as sequenced in a study of technical replicates of blood from a few donors. Produced via immunoSEQ multiplex PCR; TCRdb's table is partial and in-frame only. The sample consists of roughly 80,000 clones, about 91% of them appearing once. The material sequenced was T cells isolated from PBMCs. Source of these receptors: a human donor in good health.

The chain is built from TRBV29-1 and TRBJ1-2, with a possible D match to TRBD1 (5 bases). Per germline, CDR1 SQVTM and CDR2 ANQGSEA. With 7 bases removed from V and 4 bases from J, the gap between germline ends came to 10 bases. The CDR3 runs to 11 residues. The CDR3 DNA follows: TGCAGCGCCGACAGAGGCTATGGCTACACCTTC. As protein: CSADRGYGYTF. Variable domain in full (rest from reference TRBV29-1 and TRBJ1-2): SAVISQKPSRDICQRGTSLTIQCQVDSQVTMMFWYRQQPGQSLTLIATANQGSEATYESGFVIDKFPISRPNLTFSTLTVSNMSPEDSSIYLCSADRGYGYTFGSGTRLTVV.

This chain joins TRBV5-4 and TRBJ1-1; a weak D match, TRBD1 (5 bases). CDR3 length: 15 residues. Germline V gives CDR1 SGHNT, CDR2 YYREEE (reference sequence). V lost 4 bases and J lost 0, with 13 bases in between. CDR3 in DNA: TGTGCCAGCAGCCCAATGGGGGGGATGAACACTGAAGCTTTCTTT. Its translation: CASSPMGGMNTEAFF.

This sequence joins TRBV5-1 and TRBJ2-7, with D perhaps matching TRBD2 (6 bases). The V end was cut by 4 bases, the J end by 3 bases, with 11 bases between. This CDR3 spans 13 amino acids. Germline CDR1 is SGHRS and CDR2 is YFSETQ. CDR3 amino acids: CASSPWGDYEQYF. CDR3 in DNA: TGCGCCAGCAGCCCGTGGGGGGACTACGAGCAGTACTTC.

J is TRBJ2-7 and V is TRBV10-1; tentative D call: TRBD1 (5 bases). The length of the CDR3 is 14 residues. Trimming stripped 4 bases from V and 2 bases from J, with 12 bases between. The germline V gene has CDR1 WNHNN and CDR2 SYGVQD (reference sequence). CDR3 DNA: TGCGCCAGCAGTGGAGGACAAGGGACCTACGAGCAGTACTTC. Translated, it gives CASSGGQGTYEQYF.

V usage is TRBV5-1 and J usage is TRBJ2-2, with 9 nucleotides matching TRBD1. The CDR3 is 15 residues long. Germline V gene data show CDR1 as SGHRS and CDR2 as YFSETQ. V lost 2 bases, J lost 5 bases, and 4 bases stayed unmatched. The CDR3 is CASSFGQGITGELFF. CDR3 bases: TGCGCCAGCAGCTTCGGACAGGGGATAACCGGGGAGCTGTTTTTT.

The rearrangement joins TRBV5-4 to TRBJ2-3, with TRBD2 matching 7 bases. The V gene end was trimmed by 2 bases and the J gene end by 1 base; junction bases not matched to a gene: 4. The CDR3 is 15 residues long. Germline CDR1 SGHNT, CDR2 YYREEE (reference sequence). The CDR3 DNA follows: TGTGCCAGCAGCTTAGCCCTAGCGGGCACAGATACGCAGTATTTT. It is translated as CASSLALAGTDTQYF.

J is TRBJ1-5 and V is TRBV6-1; D call uncertain. V was shortened by 1 base and J by 4 bases, with 11 bases between the two germline ends. The CDR3 spans 15 residues. Germline V gives CDR1 MNHNS, CDR2 SASEGT. The CDR3 reads CASSEVEQINQPQHF. CDR3 nucleotide sequence: TGTGCCAGCAGTGAAGTGGAGCAGATAAATCAGCCCCAGCATTTT.

This chain connects TRBV5-1 to TRBJ2-2; D ambiguous. The germline V gene has CDR1 SGHRS and CDR2 YFSETQ. V shed 2 bases and J shed 7 bases, with 6 bases lying between them. This CDR3 is built from 12 residues. Here the CDR3 reads CASSFTYGELFF. The CDR3 DNA reads as TGCGCCAGCAGCTTTACATACGGGGAGCTGTTTTTT.

The chain links TRBV4-1 to TRBJ1-2; 7 nucleotides line up with TRBD1. V lost 1 base to trimming and J lost 2 bases; unmatched junction nucleotides: 7. The CDR3 loop spans 16 amino acids. Germline lookup yields CDR1 MGHRA and CDR2 YSYEKL. The CDR3 region is CASSQVIDRANYGYTF. The CDR3 coding sequence is TGCGCCAGCAGCCAAGTAATTGACAGGGCGAACTATGGCTACACCTTC.

The V gene is TRBV5-1, the J gene TRBJ2-1; D possibly corresponds to TRBD1 (5 bases). This CDR3 contains 15 residues. Between the trimmed V and J ends, which lost 5 bases and 0 bases, there was a span of 12 bases. Germline V lookup: CDR1 SGHRS, CDR2 YFSETQ. CDR3 DNA: TGCGCCAGCAGTCCGACAGTTAGCTCCTACAATGAGCAGTTCTTC. Its translation: CASSPTVSSYNEQFF. Full variable domain (rest looked up from reference TRBV5-1 and TRBJ2-1): KAGVTQTPRYLIKTRGQQVTLSCSPISGHRSVSWYQQTPGQGLQFLFEYFSETQRNKGNFPGRFSGRQFSNSRSEMNVSTLELGDSALYLCASSPTVSSYNEQFFGPGTRLTVL.

The chain uses TRBV5-4 and TRBJ1-1, with a possible D match to TRBD1 (6 bases). CDR1 is SGHNT and CDR2 is YYREEE in the germline V gene (reference sequence). The CDR3 loop spans 14 amino acids. Trimming left V 0 bases short and J 4 bases short, with 10 bases between. CDR3 residues: CASSLGGGGTEAFF. The CDR3 DNA is TGTGCCAGCAGCTTGGGAGGGGGTGGCACTGAAGCTTTCTTT.

V is TRBV7-3 and J is TRBJ1-1; possible D gene TRBD1, 5 bases. V was clipped by 5 bases and J by 6 bases, with 16 bases between them. Looked up from germline, CDR1 is SGHTA and CDR2 is FQGTGA. This CDR3 is 14 amino acids long. Here the CDR3 reads CASSQHAGGAEAFF. Written as DNA, the CDR3 is TGTGCCAGCAGCCAACACGCTGGGGGGGCTGAAGCTTTCTTT.

The rearrangement uses TRBV12-5 and TRBJ2-7; 7 nucleotides align to TRBD2. V gave up 0 bases and J gave up 5 bases; unmatched junction bases: 7. Germline loops: CDR1 LGHNT, CDR2 FRNRAP. The CDR3 sequence is 15 residues long. The CDR3 is CASGLVSPGRDEQYF. Written as DNA, the CDR3 is TGTGCTAGTGGTTTGGTATCGCCAGGGAGGGACGAGCAGTACTTC.

CDR3 loop: CASSPGQGDNEQFF. The CDR3 coding sequence is TGTGCCAGCAGCCCGGGACAGGGAGACAATGAGCAGTTCTTC. V usage is TRBV7-2 and J usage is TRBJ2-1, with 9 positions matching TRBD1. V lost 5 bases to trimming and J lost 5 bases; unmatched junction nucleotides: 4. Germline assignment: CDR1 SGHTA and CDR2 FQGNSA. The length of the CDR3 is 14 residues.

V is TRBV6-5 and J is TRBJ1-1; no clear D. With 4 bases removed from V and 0 bases from J, the gap between germline ends came to 12 bases. Germline V gives CDR1 MNHEY, CDR2 SVGAGI. The CDR3 extends over 15 amino acids. CDR3 amino acids: CASSSQRLVNTEAFF. CDR3 DNA sequence: TGTGCCAGCAGTTCGCAGCGTCTCGTGAACACTGAAGCTTTCTTT.

CDR3 coding DNA: TGCGCCAGCAGCTTGTGCTTAGGTACATACAGGGCAGCAACTAATGAAAAACTGTTTTTT. This encodes CASSLCLGTYRAATNEKLFF. V usage is TRBV5-1 and J usage is TRBJ1-4; tentative D call: TRBD1 (6 bases). The germline V gene has CDR1 SGHRS and CDR2 YFSETQ. The germline V and J ends were trimmed by 1 base and 0 bases, with 22 bases remaining between them. CDR3 length: 20 amino acids.

The chain links TRBV5-1 to TRBJ1-3; D gene unclear. The CDR3 contains 14 residues. Germline CDR1 reads SGHRS; CDR2 reads YFSETQ. With 0 bases removed from V and 4 bases from J, the gap between germline ends came to 8 bases. The CDR3 region has the DNA TGCGCCAGCAGCTTGGTTGCAGGCGGAAACACCATATATTTT. This gives the protein CASSLVAGGNTIYF.

The genes are TRBV7-3 and TRBJ2-3; TRBD2 agrees at 9 bases. CDR3 length: 16 amino acids. Unmatched junction bases numbered 10, after V lost 4 bases and J lost 5 bases. Germline V gene lookup returns CDR1 SGHTA and CDR2 FQGTGA. The CDR3 is CASSYSGGTPGDTQYF. DNA of the CDR3: TGTGCCAGCAGCTATAGCGGGGGCACACCAGGAGATACGCAGTATTTT.

The chain carries TRBV5-1 and TRBJ1-3; weak D call: TRBD1 (5 bases). This CDR3 region has 15 residues. The ends were cut back, 3 bases at V and 0 bases at J, with 10 bases in the middle. The germline CDR1 and CDR2 sequences are SGHRS and YFSETQ. The CDR3 nucleotides are TGCGCCAGCAGCTCTACAGGTACCTCTGGAAACACCATATATTTT. As protein: CASSSTGTSGNTIYF.